This T cell receptor (beta chain) derives from a study of cytomegalovirus exposure and HLA in healthy donors. Study-wide context: Roughly 180 million T cells yielded approximately 100 million unique TCR beta sequences, as an earlier analysis found.

This clone was seen a single time. PCR primers comprised 60 Vbeta and 13 Jbeta primers. The authors' processing: Unique TCR beta chains numbered around 80 million in a later analysis, with approximately 10 million shared. Profiled with immunoSEQ multiplex PCR; TCRdb holds only in-frame clones, not every one. V, J and clone size are those of that table, while D and trimming were read from the DNA. The sample holds about 37,000 clones; 70% to 85% are singletons and the top ten take about 10%. V lost 2 bases to trimming and J lost 4 bases, with 14 bases between them. In germline, CDR1 is SGHDN, CDR2 FVKESK. This CDR3 has 15 amino acids.

This TCR was recovered from a woman between 18 and 29 years old in good health and CMV-seropositive. The specimen was PBMCs. V usage is TRBV14 and J usage is TRBJ1-1, with D possibly TRBD1 on 5 matching bases. This chain's CDR3 is CASSQRTGRATEAFF. CDR3 DNA sequence: TGTGCCAGCAGCCAAAGAACGGGCAGGGCCACTGAAGCTTTCTTT.